This T cell receptor (beta chain) stems from a study of shared clonotypes between healthy human individuals. V was shortened by 6 bases and J by 8 bases, with 10 bases between the two germline ends. The CDR3 loop spans 11 amino acids. Per germline, CDR1 MDHEN and CDR2 SYDVKM. Positive CCR7 selection of CD45RO-negative cells yielded the naive CD8 cells, and terminally differentiated effector memory CD45RA+ cells were excluded. Clones were read by immunoSEQ multiplex PCR, and TCRdb kept only the in-frame ones, dropping some. Found here are approximately 590,000 clones, roughly 95% of them singletons; the top ten hold around 0.11%.

This receptor was taken from a woman aged 25 to 39 in good health. This chain links TRBV28 with TRBJ1-2; D remains unclear. The sample was naive CD8+ T cells sorted from blood. CDR3: CASRRTSGYTF. CDR3 nucleotides: TGTGCCAGCAGGCGGACGTCCGGCTACACCTTC.